This T cell receptor beta chain stems from a study of OX40 agonist ivuxolimab in advanced cancers. The CDR3 consists of 18 residues. In germline, CDR1 is WSHSY, CDR2 SAAADI. The V gene lost 0 bases and the J gene lost 6 bases, with 22 bases spanning the gap. Generated by immunoSEQ multiplex PCR, the TCRdb table keeps only in-frame clones and is missing some. Altogether some 70,000 clones are present, about four fifths being singletons, with the ten largest covering roughly 1.2%. Sequences were derived from CD4+ or CD8+ T cells sorted from blood, sampled in a trial of the OX40 agonist ivuxolimab. This clonotype originated in an adult with an advanced solid tumor such as melanoma, head and neck, liver or kidney cancer. The V gene is TRBV10-2, the J gene TRBJ2-3; the D gene is possibly TRBD1 (5 bases). The DNA for the CDR3 is TGCGCCAGCAGTGAGTCGATTTTCTTGTTAGAAAAGGGGGATACGCAGTATTTT. Translating gives CASSESIFLLEKGDTQYF.